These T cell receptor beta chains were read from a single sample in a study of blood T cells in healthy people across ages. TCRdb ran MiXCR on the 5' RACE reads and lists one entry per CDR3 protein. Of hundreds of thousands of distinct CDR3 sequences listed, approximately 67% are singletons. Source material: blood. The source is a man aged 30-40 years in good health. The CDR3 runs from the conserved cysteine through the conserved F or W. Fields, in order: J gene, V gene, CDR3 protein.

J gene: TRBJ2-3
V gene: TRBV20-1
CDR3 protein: CSARTDRDTQYF

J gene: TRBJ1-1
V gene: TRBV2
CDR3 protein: CASNPPVMNTEAFF

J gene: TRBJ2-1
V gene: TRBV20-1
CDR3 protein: CSASLPDSRSYNEQFF

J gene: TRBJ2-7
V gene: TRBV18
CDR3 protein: CASSSTSQKATGSSYEQYF

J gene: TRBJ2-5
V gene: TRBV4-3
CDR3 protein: CASSQSERETQYF

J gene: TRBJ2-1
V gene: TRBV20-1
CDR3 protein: CSAERLAGGYNEQFF

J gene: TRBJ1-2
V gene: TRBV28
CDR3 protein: CASSFSGKLYGYTF

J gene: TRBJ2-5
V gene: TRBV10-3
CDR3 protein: CAISVGTSGGQETQYF

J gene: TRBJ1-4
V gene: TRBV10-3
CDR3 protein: CATEQGLGEKLFF

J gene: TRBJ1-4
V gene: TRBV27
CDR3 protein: CASSRGRGDSTTNEKLFF

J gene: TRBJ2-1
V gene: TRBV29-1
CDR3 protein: CSVAPGQALYNEQFF

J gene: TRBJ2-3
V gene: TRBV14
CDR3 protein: CASSHRDTQYF

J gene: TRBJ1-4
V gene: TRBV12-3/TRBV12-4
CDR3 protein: CASSLSGGGRTNEKLFF

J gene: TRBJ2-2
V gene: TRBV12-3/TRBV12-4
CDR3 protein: CASSLGGAGTGELFF

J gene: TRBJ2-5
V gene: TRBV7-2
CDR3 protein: CASSSNRPGAQYF

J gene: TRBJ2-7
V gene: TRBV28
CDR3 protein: CASSSSYRDHEQYF

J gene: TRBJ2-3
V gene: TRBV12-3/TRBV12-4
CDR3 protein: CASSPLPDTQYF

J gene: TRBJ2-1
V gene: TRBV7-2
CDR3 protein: CASTLGSIGEQFF

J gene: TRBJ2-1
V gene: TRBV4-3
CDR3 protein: CASSQDRRRGYNEQFF

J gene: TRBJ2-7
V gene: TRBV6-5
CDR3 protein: CASSYSTSGGTYEQYF

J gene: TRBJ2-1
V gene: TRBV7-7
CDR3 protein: CASGLVGGAYNEQFF

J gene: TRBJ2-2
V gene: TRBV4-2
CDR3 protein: CASTQSSVSGELFF

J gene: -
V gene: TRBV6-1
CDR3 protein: CASSPGLAGALTYEQYF

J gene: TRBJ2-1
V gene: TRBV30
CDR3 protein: CAWRGPPDYEQFF

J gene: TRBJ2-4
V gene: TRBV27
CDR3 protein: CASSLLTDQNIQYF

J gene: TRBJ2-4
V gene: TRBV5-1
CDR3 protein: CASSLRSKNIQYF

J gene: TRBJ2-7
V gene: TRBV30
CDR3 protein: CAWSEAISYEQYF

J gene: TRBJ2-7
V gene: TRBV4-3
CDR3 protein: CASSQGLAGGYEQYF

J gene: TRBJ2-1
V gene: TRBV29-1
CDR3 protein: CSVERPGRAYNEQFF

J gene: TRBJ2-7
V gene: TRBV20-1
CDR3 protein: CSATPHSHEQYF

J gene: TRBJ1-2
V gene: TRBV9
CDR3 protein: CASSPPVIGGYTF